This T cell receptor (beta chain) was sequenced during a study of blood T cell repertoires in COVID-19. Overall study context: Material from acute and convalescent COVID-19 was sourced from the United States, Italy and Spain.

Germline V gene lookup returns CDR1 SNHLY and CDR2 FYNNEI. This CDR3 region has 17 residues. The V end was cut by 0 bases, the J end by 6 bases, with 21 bases between. The table came from immunoSEQ multiplex PCR; TCRdb's copy has only in-frame clones and leaves some out. The profile shows around 97,000 clones, more than 75% of them singletons. This sequence was found in a human donor in a cohort sampled during active COVID-19. The rearrangement links TRBV2 to TRBJ2-7; D might be TRBD2 (5 bases). The sequenced material came from peripheral blood. The CDR3 loop reads CASSEALGNNVEAEQYF. CDR3 sequence (DNA): TGTGCCAGCAGTGAAGCGCTAGGTAATAATGTGGAGGCCGAGCAGTACTTC.